The rows below give T cell receptor beta chains drawn from one sample of a study of identical twins. MiXCR was run by TCRdb on the 5' RACE reads, yielding one entry per CDR3 protein. Of some 560,000 distinct CDR3 sequences in the sample, 7.5% to 10% are singletons; the top ten hold 2.5% to 3%. The same data also contributed to another study, on yellow fever vaccine responses in identical twins.

Sequencing was carried out using PBMCs. The origin of the receptors is a woman younger than 35 in good health. Both conserved end residues are part of each CDR3. The D gene is left open where the match is weak. Clone size appears in some rows only: once, few, many, or a class for an expanded clone.

TRBD1	many	TRBV5-6	TRBJ1-5	TGTGCCAGCAGCAGAACCGGGACAGGGGTTCAGCCCCAGCATTTT	CASSRTGTGVQPQHF
TRBD2	few	TRBV4-3	TRBJ2-1	TGCGCCAGCAGCCAAGATACCGCTAGCGGGAGCTATGAGCAGTTCTTC	CASSQDTASGSYEQFF
.	few	TRBV4-1	TRBJ1-5	TGCGCCAGCAGCCTCGAACAGGACGCCAATCAGCCCCAGCATTTT	CASSLEQDANQPQHF
TRBD1	many	TRBV11-2	TRBJ1-1	TGTGCCAGCAGCTTATCCGGGACAGTGAACACTGAAGCTTTCTTT	CASSLSGTVNTEAFF
.	.	TRBV6-5	TRBJ2-7	TGTACCAGCAGTTTCGGACCATGGTACGAGCAGTACTTC	CTSSFGPWYEQYF
.	many	TRBV20-1	TRBJ1-4	TGCAGTGCCCGAGGTAGCTACAATGAAAAACTGTTTTTT	CSARGSYNEKLFF
TRBD1	many	TRBV29-1	TRBJ2-5	TGCAGCGTGAACCTCGGACAGGGGTGGGTGACCCAGTACTTC	CSVNLGQGWVTQYF
TRBD1	many	TRBV12-3/TRBV12-4	TRBJ2-3	TGTGCCAGCAGTTGGACTCCGGGACAGGGGGCGGCCGGAACGCAGTATTTT	CASSWTPGQGAAGTQYF
.	.	TRBV7-9	TRBJ2-1	TGTGCCATCCTGGACAGTTACAATGAGCAGTTCTTC	CAILDSYNEQFF
TRBD2	few	TRBV5-1	TRBJ2-3	TGCGCCAGCAGACGAACTGGACTAGCGGACGCAGATACGCAGTATTTT	CASRRTGLADADTQYF
.	.	TRBV20-1	TRBJ1-5	TGCAGTGCTAGAGATTATCGGCTCAACGGGGCCCAGCATTTT	CSARDYRLNGAQHF
.	.	TRBV19	TRBJ2-7	TGTGCCAGTAGTATAATCCCCGGACAGCCCTACGAGCAGTACTTC	CASSIIPGQPYEQYF
.	.	TRBV20-1	TRBJ1-1	TGCAGTGCTAGAGGACAGGCGGACACTGAAGCTTTCTTT	CSARGQADTEAFF
TRBD2	few	TRBV7-3	TRBJ2-2	TGTGCCAGCAGCTTACCACTAGCGGGTACCGGGGAGCTGTTTTTT	CASSLPLAGTGELFF
TRBD2	few	TRBV6-2/TRBV6-3	TRBJ2-7	TGTGCCAGCAGTGCCCTACTAGCGGGAGGGGTCGAGCAGTACTTC	CASSALLAGGVEQYF
.	many	TRBV2	TRBJ2-5	TGTGCCAGCAGTGACGGGGGCGAAGGTCAAGAGACCCAGTACTTC	CASSDGGEGQETQYF
.	few	TRBV27	TRBJ2-3	TGTGCCAGCAGTTTAGACCGGGGGCCGAGCACAGATACGCAGTATTTT	CASSLDRGPSTDTQYF
.	few	TRBV9	TRBJ2-7	TGTGCCAGCAGCGTGACAGGCAGGGGCGAGCAGTACTTC	CASSVTGRGEQYF
.	many	TRBV12-3/TRBV12-4	TRBJ2-1	TGTGCCAGCAGCTCCGGGAGACCCCCGCGTGATGAGCAGTTCTTC	CASSSGRPPRDEQFF
TRBD1	many	TRBV27	TRBJ2-3	TGTGCCAGCAGTTTATCGGGATTAGGACAGGGGTACACAGATACGCAGTATTTT	CASSLSGLGQGYTDTQYF
TRBD2	few	TRBV11-2	TRBJ2-3	TGTGCCAGCAGCTTAGCCCCCCCAGCGGGGGGGTTGGATACGCAGTATTTT	CASSLAPPAGGLDTQYF
.	many	TRBV20-1	TRBJ2-1	TGCAGTGCTCCCCGGGTTTTAAGCTCCTACAATGAGCAGTTCTTC	CSAPRVLSSYNEQFF
.	few	TRBV6-1	TRBJ2-7	TGTGCCAGCACCTCAGTGGGCGGGCGCACCTACGAGCAGTACTTC	CASTSVGGRTYEQYF
TRBD1	.	TRBV7-9	TRBJ2-7	TGTGCCAGCAGCCCGGGACAGGGACGTTTCTACGAGCAGTACTTC	CASSPGQGRFYEQYF
.	few	TRBV19	TRBJ1-5	TGTGCCAGTACAACGAATAGCAATCAGCCCCAGCATTTT	CASTTNSNQPQHF
.	.	TRBV23-1	TRBJ2-3	TGCGCCAGCAGTCAATCGCAGCAAAACTTCACAGATACGCAGTATTTT	CASSQSQQNFTDTQYF
.	.	TRBV24-1	TRBJ2-3	TGTGCCACCAGTGATTCGGCGGGAAGAGAATACACAGATACGCAGTATTTT	CATSDSAGREYTDTQYF
TRBD1	few	TRBV4-3	TRBJ2-7	TGCGCCAGCAGCCAAGAAGGACAGGGGGTCGACGAGCAGTACTTC	CASSQEGQGVDEQYF